This TCR beta chain was obtained from a study of beta chain features in type 1 diabetes. Study-wide points: High TCR expression in some cells could lead to their over-representation in cDNA sequencing. The study found moderately but significantly shorter TCRB CDR3s in all four CD4+ subsets of Type 1 diabetes patients. Healthy donors had naive, central memory and Treg TCRB repertoires that appeared less similar than those seen among patients.

This clone showed up just a few times. Its target is unknown. Germline V gives CDR1 SGHTA, CDR2 FQGTGA. V dropped 5 bases and J dropped 6 bases, with 13 bases sitting between them. This CDR3 spans 14 amino acids. Donors underwent one heparinised blood draw, around 100 mL on average. Expressed TCRB transcripts got sequenced, as all isolated RNA was reverse transcribed. This table comes from immunoSEQ multiplex PCR, and its TCRdb copy is limited to in-frame clones, with some not included. Found here are about 320,000 clones, 12% to 15% of them singletons; the top ten hold about 6.7%. This receptor was obtained from a man aged 30 to 39 in good health. The chain is built from TRBV7-3 and TRBJ2-2; D may be TRBD2 (6 bases). Sample: central memory CD4+ T cells from blood. The CDR3 DNA sequence: TGTGCCAGCAGCCTACTAGGGACTGCCGGGGAGCTGTTTTTT. It encodes CASSLLGTAGELFF.